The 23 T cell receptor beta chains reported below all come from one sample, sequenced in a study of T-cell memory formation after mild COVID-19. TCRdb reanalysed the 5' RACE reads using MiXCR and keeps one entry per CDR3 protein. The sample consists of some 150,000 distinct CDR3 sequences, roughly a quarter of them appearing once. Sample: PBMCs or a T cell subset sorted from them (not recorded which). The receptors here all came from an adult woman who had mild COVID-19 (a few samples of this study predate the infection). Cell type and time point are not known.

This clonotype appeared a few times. The CDR3 DNA is TGCGCCAGCAGCCAGAACAGGGGTACAGGTGAGCAGTTCTTC. Protein sequence: CASSQNRGTGEQFF. The chain joins TRBV4-1 to TRBJ2-1; 7 bases map to TRBD1. The germline V gene has CDR1 MGHRA and CDR2 YSYEKL. The CDR3 has 14 residues. V dropped 3 bases and J dropped 9; count of bases not matched to a gene: 8.

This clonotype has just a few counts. For the CDR3, the DNA is TGTGCCAGCAGCTTGGGGACTAGTTTCCCCTCCTACGAGCAGTACTTC. Residues: CASSLGTSFPSYEQYF. The chain uses TRBV7-9 and TRBJ2-7; 8 bases map to TRBD2. CDR3 size: 16 residues. Looked up from germline, CDR1 is SEHNR and CDR2 is FQNEAQ (reference sequence). Trimming cost V 3 bases and J 0 bases; bases outside gene matches: 7.

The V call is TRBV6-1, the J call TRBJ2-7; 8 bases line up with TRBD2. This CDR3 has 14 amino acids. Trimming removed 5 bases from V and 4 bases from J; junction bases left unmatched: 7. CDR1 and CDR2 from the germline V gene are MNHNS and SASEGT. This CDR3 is CASSLRGGGYEQYF. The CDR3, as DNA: TGTGCCAGCAGTCTCCGGGGGGGAGGATACGAGCAGTACTTC.

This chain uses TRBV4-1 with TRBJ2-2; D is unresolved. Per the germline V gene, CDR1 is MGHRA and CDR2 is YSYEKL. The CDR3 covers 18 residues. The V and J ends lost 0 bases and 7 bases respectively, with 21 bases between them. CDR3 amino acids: CASSQDNGGFVGIGELFF. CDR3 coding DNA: TGCGCCAGCAGCCAAGATAACGGCGGCTTTGTGGGCATCGGGGAGCTGTTTTTT.

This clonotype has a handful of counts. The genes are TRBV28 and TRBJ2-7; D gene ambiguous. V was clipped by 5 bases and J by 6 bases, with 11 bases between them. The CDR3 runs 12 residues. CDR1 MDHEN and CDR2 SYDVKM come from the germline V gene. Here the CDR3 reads CASSTIAVEQYF. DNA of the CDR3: TGTGCCAGCAGTACGATAGCTGTCGAGCAGTACTTC.

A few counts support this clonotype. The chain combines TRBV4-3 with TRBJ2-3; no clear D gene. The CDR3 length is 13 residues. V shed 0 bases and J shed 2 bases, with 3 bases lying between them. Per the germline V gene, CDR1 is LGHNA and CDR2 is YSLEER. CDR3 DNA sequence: TGCGCCAGCAGCCAAGAGACCACAGATACGCAGTATTTT. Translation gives CASSQETTDTQYF.

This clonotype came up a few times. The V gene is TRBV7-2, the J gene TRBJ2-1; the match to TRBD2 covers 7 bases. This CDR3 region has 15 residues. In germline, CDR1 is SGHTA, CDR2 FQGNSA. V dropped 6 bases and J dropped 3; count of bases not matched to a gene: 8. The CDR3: CASRSEAGLYNEQFF. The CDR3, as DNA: TGTGCCAGCAGGTCGGAAGCGGGACTCTACAATGAGCAGTTCTTC. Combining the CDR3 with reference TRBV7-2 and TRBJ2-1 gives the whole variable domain GAGVSQSPSNKVTEKGKDVELRCDPISGHTALYWYRQSLGQGLEFLIYFQGNSAPDKSGLPSDRFSAERTGGSVSTLTIQRTQQEDSAVYLCASRSEAGLYNEQFFGPGTRLTVL.

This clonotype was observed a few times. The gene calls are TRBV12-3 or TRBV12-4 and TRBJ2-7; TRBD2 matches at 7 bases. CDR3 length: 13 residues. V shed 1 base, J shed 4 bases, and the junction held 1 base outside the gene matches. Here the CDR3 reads CASSLGGGYEQYF. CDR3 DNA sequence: TGTGCCAGCAGTTTAGGGGGAGGGTACGAGCAGTACTTC.

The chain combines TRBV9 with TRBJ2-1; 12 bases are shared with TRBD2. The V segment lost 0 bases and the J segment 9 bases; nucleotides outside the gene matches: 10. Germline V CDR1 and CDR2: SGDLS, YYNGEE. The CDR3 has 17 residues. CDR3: CASSVGLAGVSGGEQFF. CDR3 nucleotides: TGTGCCAGCAGCGTAGGACTAGCGGGAGTATCGGGCGGTGAGCAGTTCTTC.

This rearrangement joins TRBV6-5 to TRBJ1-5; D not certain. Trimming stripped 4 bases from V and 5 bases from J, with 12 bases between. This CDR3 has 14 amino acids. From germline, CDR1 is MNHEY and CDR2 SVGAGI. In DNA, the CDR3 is TGTGCCAGCAGTTCATTGGGGAGGGATCAGCCCCAGCATTTT. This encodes CASSSLGRDQPQHF.

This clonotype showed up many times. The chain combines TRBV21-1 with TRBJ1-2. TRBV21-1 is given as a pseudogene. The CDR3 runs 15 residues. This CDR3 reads CASSNSQVENYGYTF. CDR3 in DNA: TGTGCCAGCAGCAACTCCCAAGTTGAAAACTATGGCTACACCTTC.

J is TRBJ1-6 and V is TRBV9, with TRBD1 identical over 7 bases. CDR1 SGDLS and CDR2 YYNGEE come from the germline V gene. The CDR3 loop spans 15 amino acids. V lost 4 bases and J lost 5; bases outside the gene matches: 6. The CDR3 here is CASSPRTGHNSPLHF. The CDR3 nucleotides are TGTGCCAGCAGCCCCCGGACAGGTCATAATTCACCCCTCCACTTT.

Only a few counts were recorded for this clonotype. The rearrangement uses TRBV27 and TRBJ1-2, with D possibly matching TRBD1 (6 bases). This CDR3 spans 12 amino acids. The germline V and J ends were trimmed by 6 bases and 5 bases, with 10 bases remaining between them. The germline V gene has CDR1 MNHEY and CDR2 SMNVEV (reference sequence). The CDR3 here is CASRQGPYGYTF. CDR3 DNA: TGTGCCAGCAGACAGGGTCCTTATGGCTACACCTTC.

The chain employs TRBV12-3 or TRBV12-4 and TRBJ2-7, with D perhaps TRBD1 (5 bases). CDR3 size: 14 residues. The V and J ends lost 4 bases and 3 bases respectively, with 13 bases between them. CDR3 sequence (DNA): TGTGCCAGCAGTTGGGGCTCGTTGGGCTACGAGCAGTACTTC. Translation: CASSWGSLGYEQYF.

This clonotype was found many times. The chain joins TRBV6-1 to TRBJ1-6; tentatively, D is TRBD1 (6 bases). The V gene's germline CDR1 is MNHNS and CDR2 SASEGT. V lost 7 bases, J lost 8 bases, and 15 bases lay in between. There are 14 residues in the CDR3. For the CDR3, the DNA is TGTGCCAGCACTAGCGGGCAGGGGTATTCACCCCTCCACTTT. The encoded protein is CASTSGQGYSPLHF.

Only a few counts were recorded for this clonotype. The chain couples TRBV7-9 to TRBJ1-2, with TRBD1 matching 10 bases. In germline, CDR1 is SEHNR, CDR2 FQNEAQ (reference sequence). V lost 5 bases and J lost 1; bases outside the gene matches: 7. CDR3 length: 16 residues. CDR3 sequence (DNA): TGTGCCAGCAGCGGGGGGACAGGGGCGAGTAACTATGGCTACACCTTC. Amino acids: CASSGGTGASNYGYTF.

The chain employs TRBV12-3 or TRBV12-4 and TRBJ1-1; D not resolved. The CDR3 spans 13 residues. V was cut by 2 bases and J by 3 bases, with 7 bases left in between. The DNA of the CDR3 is TGTGCCAGCAGTTTAATAACTGACACTGAAGCTTTCTTT. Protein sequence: CASSLITDTEAFF.

The CDR3 is CASSHLAGGADTEAFF. CDR3 DNA: TGTGCCAGCAGCCATTTGGCAGGGGGCGCGGACACTGAAGCTTTCTTT. The rearrangement uses TRBV6-8 and TRBJ1-1, with 8 bases fitting TRBD1. The ends lost 6 bases at V and 3 bases at J; junction bases unmatched: 12. The V gene's germline CDR1 is MNHGY and CDR2 SAAAGT. This CDR3 is 16 amino acids long.

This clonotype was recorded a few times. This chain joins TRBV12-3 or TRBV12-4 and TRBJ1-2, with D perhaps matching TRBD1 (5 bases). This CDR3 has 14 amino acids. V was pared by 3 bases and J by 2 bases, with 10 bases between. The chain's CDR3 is CASSFRTSNYGYTF. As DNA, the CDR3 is TGTGCCAGCAGTTTCAGGACAAGCAACTATGGCTACACCTTC.

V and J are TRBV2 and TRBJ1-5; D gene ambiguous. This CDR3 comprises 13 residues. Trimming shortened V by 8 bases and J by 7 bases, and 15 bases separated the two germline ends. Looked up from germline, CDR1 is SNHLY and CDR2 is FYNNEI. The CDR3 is CASGDGPRQPQHF. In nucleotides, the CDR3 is TGTGCCAGCGGCGACGGCCCTAGGCAGCCCCAGCATTTT.

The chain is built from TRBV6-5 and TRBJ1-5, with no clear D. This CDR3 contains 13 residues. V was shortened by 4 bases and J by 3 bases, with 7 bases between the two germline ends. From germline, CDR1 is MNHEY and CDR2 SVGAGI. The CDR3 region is CASSWVYNQPQHF. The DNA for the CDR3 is TGTGCCAGCAGTTGGGTGTACAATCAGCCCCAGCATTTT.

CDR3 amino acids: CASSSYSDTQYF. The CDR3 bases are TGTGCCAGCAGCTCTTACTCAGATACGCAGTATTTT. The genes are TRBV6-6 and TRBJ2-3, with D uncertain. The germline CDR1 and CDR2 sequences are MNHNY and SVGAGI (reference sequence). The CDR3 extends over 12 amino acids. Between the trimmed V and J ends, which lost 6 bases and 4 bases, there was a span of 8 bases.

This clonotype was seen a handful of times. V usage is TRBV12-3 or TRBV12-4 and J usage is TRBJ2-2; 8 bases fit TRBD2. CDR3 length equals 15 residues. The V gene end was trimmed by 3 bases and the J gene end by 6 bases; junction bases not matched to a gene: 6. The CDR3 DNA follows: TGTGCCAGCAGTTTTGGCGGGGGGAGGTCCGGGGAGCTGTTTTTT. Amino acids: CASSFGGGRSGELFF.